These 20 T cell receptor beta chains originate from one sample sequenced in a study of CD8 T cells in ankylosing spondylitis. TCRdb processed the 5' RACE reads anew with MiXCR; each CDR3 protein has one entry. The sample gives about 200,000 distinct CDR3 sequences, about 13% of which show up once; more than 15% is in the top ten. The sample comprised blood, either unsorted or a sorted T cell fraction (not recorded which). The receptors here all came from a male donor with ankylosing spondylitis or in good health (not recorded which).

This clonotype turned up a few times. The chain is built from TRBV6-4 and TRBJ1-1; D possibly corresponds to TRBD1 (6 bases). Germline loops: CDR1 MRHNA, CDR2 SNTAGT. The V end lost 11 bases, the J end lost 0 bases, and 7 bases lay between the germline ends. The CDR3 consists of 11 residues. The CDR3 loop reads CAWTVNTEAFF. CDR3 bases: TGTGCCTGGACAGTGAACACTGAAGCTTTCTTT.

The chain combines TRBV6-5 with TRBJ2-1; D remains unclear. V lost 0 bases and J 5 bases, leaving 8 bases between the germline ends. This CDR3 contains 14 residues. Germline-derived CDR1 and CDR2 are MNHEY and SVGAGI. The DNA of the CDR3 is TGTGCCAGCAGTTACTCGGGTGTAAACAATGAGCAGTTCTTC. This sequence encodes CASSYSGVNNEQFF.

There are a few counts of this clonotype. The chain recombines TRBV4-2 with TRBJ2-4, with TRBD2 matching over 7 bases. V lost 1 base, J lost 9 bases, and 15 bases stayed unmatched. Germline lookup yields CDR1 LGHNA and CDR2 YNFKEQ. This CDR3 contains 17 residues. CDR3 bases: TGTGCCAGCAGCCAAGCGACCGGAGCGGGACCGGGAGGCATTCAGTACTTC. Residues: CASSQATGAGPGGIQYF.

CDR3 bases: TGTGCCAGCAGCTTACTGGGACCGGGGGAGCGGTCCTACGAGCAGTACTTC. This sequence encodes CASSLLGPGERSYEQYF. The chain has TRBV5-6 and TRBJ2-7; a possible D gene is TRBD2 (6 bases). The CDR3 sequence is 17 residues long. CDR1 SGHDT and CDR2 YYEEEE come from the germline V gene. V dropped 2 bases and J dropped 1 base, with 19 bases sitting between them.

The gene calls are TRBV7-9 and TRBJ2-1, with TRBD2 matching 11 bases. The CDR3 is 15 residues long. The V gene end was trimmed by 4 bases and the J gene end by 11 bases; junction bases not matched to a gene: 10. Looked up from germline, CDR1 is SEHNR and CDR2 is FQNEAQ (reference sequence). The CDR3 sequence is CASSSVAGGPGQQFF. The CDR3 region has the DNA TGTGCCAGCAGCTCGGTAGCGGGGGGGCCGGGGCAGCAGTTCTTC.

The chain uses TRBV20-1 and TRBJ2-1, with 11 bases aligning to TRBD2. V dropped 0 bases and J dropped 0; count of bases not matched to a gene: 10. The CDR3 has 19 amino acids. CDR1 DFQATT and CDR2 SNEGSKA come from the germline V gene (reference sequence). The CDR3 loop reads CSARDLSGTSGPSYNEQFF. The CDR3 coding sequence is TGCAGTGCTAGAGATCTCTCCGGGACTAGCGGACCCTCCTACAATGAGCAGTTCTTC.

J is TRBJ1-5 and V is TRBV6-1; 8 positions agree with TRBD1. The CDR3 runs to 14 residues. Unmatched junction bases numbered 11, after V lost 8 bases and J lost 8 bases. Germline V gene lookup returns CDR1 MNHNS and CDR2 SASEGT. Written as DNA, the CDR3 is TGTGCCAGCGGTCAGCGGACAGGGATTGAGCCCCAGCATTTT. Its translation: CASGQRTGIEPQHF.

This CDR3 reads CSARASSSYNEQFF. For the CDR3, the DNA is TGCAGTGCTAGAGCCTCGAGCTCCTACAATGAGCAGTTCTTC. The chain recombines TRBV20-1 with TRBJ2-1; D unclear. CDR1 is DFQATT and CDR2 is SNEGSKA in the germline V gene (reference sequence). Trimming left V 1 base short and J 0 bases short, with 7 bases between. The length of the CDR3 is 14 residues.

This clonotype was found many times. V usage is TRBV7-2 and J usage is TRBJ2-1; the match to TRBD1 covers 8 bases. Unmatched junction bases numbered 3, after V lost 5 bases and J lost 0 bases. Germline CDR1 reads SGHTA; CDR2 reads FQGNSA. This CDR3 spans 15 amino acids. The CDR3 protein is CASSITGGSYNEQFF. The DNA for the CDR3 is TGTGCCAGCAGCATTACAGGGGGCTCCTACAATGAGCAGTTCTTC.

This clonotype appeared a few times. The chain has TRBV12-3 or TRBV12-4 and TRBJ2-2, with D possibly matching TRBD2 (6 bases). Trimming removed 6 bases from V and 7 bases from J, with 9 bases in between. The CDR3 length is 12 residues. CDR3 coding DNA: TGTGCCAGCAGCCAGGGAGGCGGGGAGCTGTTTTTT. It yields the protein CASSQGGGELFF.

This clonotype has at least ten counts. CDR3 sequence reads: CSVEDRAGGRYEQYF. The DNA for the CDR3 is TGCAGCGTTGAAGATCGGGCAGGGGGCAGGTACGAGCAGTACTTC. The chain employs TRBV29-1 and TRBJ2-7, with 8 positions matching TRBD1. Trimming at V came to 0 bases and at J to 4 bases, leaving 8 bases not matched to a gene. The CDR3 is 15 residues long. Germline assignment: CDR1 SQVTM and CDR2 ANQGSEA.

The CDR3 region is CASSDSTPGTQYF. CDR3 in DNA: TGTGCCAGCAGTGATAGTACCCCCGGGACCCAGTACTTC. This chain uses TRBV2 with TRBJ2-5; D unresolved. V was trimmed by 3 bases and J by 7 bases, leaving 12 bases between them. This CDR3 contains 13 residues. CDR1 and CDR2 from the germline V gene are SNHLY and FYNNEI.

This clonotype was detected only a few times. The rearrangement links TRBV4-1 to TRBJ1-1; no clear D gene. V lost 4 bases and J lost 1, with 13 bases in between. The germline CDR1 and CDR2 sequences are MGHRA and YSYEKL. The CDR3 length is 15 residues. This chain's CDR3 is CASSRTGSPNTEAFF. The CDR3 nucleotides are TGCGCCAGCAGCCGGACGGGATCCCCGAACACTGAAGCTTTCTTT.

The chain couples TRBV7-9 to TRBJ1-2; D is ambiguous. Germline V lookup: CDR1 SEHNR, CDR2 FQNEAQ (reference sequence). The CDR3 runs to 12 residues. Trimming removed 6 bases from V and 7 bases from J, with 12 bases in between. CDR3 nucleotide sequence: TGTGCCAGCAGTTCCGCGCTAGGTGGCTACACCTTC. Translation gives CASSSALGGYTF.

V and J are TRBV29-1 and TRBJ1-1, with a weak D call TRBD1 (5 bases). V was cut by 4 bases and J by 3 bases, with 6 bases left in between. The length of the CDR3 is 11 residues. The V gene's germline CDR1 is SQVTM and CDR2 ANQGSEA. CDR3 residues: CSVARDTEAFF. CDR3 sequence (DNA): TGCAGCGTTGCCAGGGACACTGAAGCTTTCTTT.

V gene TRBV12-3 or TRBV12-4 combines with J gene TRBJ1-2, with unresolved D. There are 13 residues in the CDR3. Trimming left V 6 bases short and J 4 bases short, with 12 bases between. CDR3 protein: CASSQTPSYGYTF. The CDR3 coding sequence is TGTGCCAGCAGCCAAACACCCAGCTATGGCTACACCTTC.

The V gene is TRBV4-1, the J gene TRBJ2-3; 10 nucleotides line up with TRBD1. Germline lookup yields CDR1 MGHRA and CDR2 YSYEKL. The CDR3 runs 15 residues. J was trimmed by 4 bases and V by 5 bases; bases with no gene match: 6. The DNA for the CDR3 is TGCGCCAGCAGCTACCGGGACAGGGGAGCAGATACGCAGTATTTT. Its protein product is CASSYRDRGADTQYF.

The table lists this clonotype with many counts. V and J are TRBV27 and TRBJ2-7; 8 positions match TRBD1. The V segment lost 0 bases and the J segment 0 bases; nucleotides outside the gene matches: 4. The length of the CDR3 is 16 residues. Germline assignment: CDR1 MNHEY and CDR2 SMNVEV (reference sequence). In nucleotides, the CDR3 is TGTGCCAGCAGTTTATCCGGGGACAGGCTCTCCTACGAGCAGTACTTC. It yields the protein CASSLSGDRLSYEQYF.

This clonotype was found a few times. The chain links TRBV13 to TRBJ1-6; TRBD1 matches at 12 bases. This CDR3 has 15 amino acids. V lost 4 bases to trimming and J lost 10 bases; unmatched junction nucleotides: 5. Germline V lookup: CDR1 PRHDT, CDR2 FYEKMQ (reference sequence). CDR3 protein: CASSSPGQGASPLHF. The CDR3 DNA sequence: TGTGCCAGCAGCTCGCCGGGACAGGGGGCCTCACCCCTCCACTTT.

CDR3 nucleotides: TGTGCCAGCAGTGTAACCCCACAGGGGGCCGCCTACGAGCAGTACTTC. Its protein product is CASSVTPQGAAYEQYF. V is TRBV12-3 or TRBV12-4 and J is TRBJ2-7; 9 bases fit TRBD1. The CDR3 loop spans 16 amino acids. V was pared by 5 bases and J by 2 bases, with 10 bases of the junction left unmatched.